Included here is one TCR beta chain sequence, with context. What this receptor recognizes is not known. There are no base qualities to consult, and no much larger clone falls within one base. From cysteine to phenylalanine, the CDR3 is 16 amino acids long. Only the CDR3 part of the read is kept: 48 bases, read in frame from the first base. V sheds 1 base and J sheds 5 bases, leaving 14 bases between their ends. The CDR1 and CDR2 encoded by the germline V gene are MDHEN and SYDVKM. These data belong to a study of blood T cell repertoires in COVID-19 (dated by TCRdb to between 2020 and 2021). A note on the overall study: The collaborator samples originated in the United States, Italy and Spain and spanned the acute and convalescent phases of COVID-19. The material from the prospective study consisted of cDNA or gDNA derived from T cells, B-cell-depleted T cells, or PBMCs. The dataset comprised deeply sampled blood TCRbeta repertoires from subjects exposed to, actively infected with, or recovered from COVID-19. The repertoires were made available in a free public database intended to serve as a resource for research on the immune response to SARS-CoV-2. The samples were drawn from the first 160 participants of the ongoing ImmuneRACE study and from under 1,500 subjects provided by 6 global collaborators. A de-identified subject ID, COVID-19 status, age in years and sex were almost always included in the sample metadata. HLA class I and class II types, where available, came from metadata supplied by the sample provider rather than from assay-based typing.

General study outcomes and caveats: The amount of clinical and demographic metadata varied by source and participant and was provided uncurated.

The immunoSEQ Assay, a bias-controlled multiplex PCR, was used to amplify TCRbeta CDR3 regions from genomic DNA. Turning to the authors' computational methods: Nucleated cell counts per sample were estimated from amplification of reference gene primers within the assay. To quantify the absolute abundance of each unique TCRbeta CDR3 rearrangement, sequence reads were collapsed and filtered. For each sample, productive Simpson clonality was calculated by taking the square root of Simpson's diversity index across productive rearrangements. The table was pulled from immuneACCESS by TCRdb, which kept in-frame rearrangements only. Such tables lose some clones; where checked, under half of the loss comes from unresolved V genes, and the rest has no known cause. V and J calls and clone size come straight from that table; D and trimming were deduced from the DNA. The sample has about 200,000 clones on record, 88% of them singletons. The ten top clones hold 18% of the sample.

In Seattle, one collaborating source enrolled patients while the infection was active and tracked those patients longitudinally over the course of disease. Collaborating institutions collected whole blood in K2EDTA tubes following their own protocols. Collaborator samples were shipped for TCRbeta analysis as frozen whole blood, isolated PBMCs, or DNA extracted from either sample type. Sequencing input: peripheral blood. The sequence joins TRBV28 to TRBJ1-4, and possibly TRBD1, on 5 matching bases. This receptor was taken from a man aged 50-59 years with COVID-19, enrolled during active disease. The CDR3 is CASSLYSGGVNEKLFF. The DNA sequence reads TGTGCCAGCAGTTTATACTCCGGGGGGGTCAATGAAAAACTGTTTTTT. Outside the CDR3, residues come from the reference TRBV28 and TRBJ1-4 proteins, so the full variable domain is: DVKVTQSSRYLVKRTGEKVFLECVQDMDHENMFWYRQDPGLGLRLIYFSYDVKMKEKGDIPEGYSVSREKKERFSLILESASTNQTSMYLCASSLYSGGVNEKLFFGSGTQLSVL.